This TCR beta chain was observed in a study of blood T cell repertoires in COVID-19. Study context: Acute and convalescent COVID-19 specimens originated in the United States, Italy and Spain. PBMCs, B-cell-depleted T cells, or T cells were the source of the cDNA or gDNA that made up the material.

Original data processing: Amplification from reference gene primers served as the basis for estimated nucleated cell counts. Data came from immunoSEQ multiplex PCR; TCRdb stores just in-frame clones and leaves some out. V, J and clone size derive from that table, while D and trimming were established from the DNA sequence. The sample lists hundreds of thousands of clones, roughly 85% occurring once. The CDR3 consists of 14 residues. Trimming cost V 4 bases and J 3 bases; bases outside gene matches: 6. Germline V CDR1 and CDR2: SGHNT, YYREEE (reference sequence). The sequenced sample consisted of peripheral blood. The chain uses TRBV5-4 and TRBJ2-7; 8 nucleotides align to TRBD1. This clonotype was obtained from a man over 45 with active or convalescent COVID-19. The CDR3 is CASSTRQGNYEQYF. In DNA form, the CDR3 reads TGTGCCAGCAGCACAAGACAGGGGAACTACGAGCAGTACTTC. Full variable domain (outside the CDR3, taken from reference TRBV5-4 and TRBJ2-7): ETGVTQSPTHLIKTRGQQVTLRCSSQSGHNTVSWYQQALGQGPQFIFQYYREEENGRGNFPPRFSGLQFPNYSSELNVNALELDDSALYLCASSTRQGNYEQYFGPGTRLTVT.